One sample yielded the 10 T cell receptor beta chains listed below, sequenced in a study of CD8 T cells in ankylosing spondylitis. Each CDR3 protein gets one entry after TCRdb re-called the 5' RACE reads with MiXCR. The sample yields under 250,000 distinct CDR3 sequences, approximately 30% seen once. The sample comprised blood, either unsorted or a sorted T cell fraction (not recorded which). Receptors were obtained from a male donor with ankylosing spondylitis or in good health (not recorded which).

The genes are TRBV10-2 and TRBJ2-2; D gene unclear. Germline V gene lookup returns CDR1 WSHSY and CDR2 SAAADI. The CDR3 contains 14 residues. The V end was cut by 6 bases, the J end by 0 bases, with 8 bases between. The CDR3 sequence: CASRTDANTGELFF. The CDR3 nucleotides read TGCGCCAGCAGGACTGACGCGAACACCGGGGAGCTGTTTTTT.

This clonotype was observed a single time. The rearrangement links TRBV28 to TRBJ1-2; unclear D gene. The CDR3 runs 10 residues. V lost 0 bases to trimming and J lost 7 bases, with 0 bases between them. The germline CDR1 and CDR2 sequences are MDHEN and SYDVKM. As DNA, the CDR3 is TGTGCCAGCAGTTTATGTGGCTACACCTTC. Translation gives CASSLCGYTF.

The gene calls are TRBV19 and TRBJ1-4; unclear D gene. The V gene lost 6 bases and the J gene lost 5 bases, with 4 bases spanning the gap. Germline CDR1 reads LNHDA; CDR2 reads SQIVND (reference sequence). The CDR3 contains 11 residues. The CDR3 bases are TGTGCCAGTAGGGACAATGAAAAACTGTTTTTT. Translated: CASRDNEKLFF.

V is TRBV12-3 or TRBV12-4 and J is TRBJ2-1; D is perhaps TRBD2 (5 bases). The CDR3 contains 15 residues. Between the trimmed V and J ends, which lost 6 bases and 7 bases, there was a span of 19 bases. CDR3 sequence (DNA): TGTGCCAGCAGCCATTATCCCTATGGAGGAAATGAGCAGTTCTTC. This gives the protein CASSHYPYGGNEQFF.

The chain couples TRBV27 to TRBJ2-3, with D unresolved. The CDR3 runs to 13 residues. The germline V and J ends were trimmed by 2 bases and 2 bases, with 5 bases remaining between them. Per the germline V gene, CDR1 is MNHEY and CDR2 is SMNVEV (reference sequence). The CDR3 spells CASSLAITDTQYF. The CDR3, as DNA: TGTGCCAGCAGTTTAGCTATCACAGATACGCAGTATTTT.

The chain uses TRBV2 and TRBJ1-1, with 8 nucleotides matching TRBD1. Germline V gene lookup returns CDR1 SNHLY and CDR2 FYNNEI. The CDR3 totals 12 residues. With V trimmed by 6 bases and J by 7 bases, 4 bases remained unmatched. For the CDR3, the DNA is TGTGCCAGCAGGACGGGACAGGATGAAGCTTTCTTT. It codes for CASRTGQDEAFF. The variable domain in full, completed from reference TRBV2 and TRBJ1-1, reads EPEVTQTPSHQVTQMGQEVILRCVPISNHLYFYWYRQILGQKVEFLVSFYNNEISEKSEIFDDQFSVERPDGSNFTLKIRSTKLEDSAMYFCASRTGQDEAFFGQGTRLTVV.

The chain uses TRBV18 and TRBJ2-7; D is undetermined. Germline CDR1 and CDR2: KGHSH and LQKENI. The CDR3 has 13 residues. Trimming left V 5 bases short and J 4 bases short, with 12 bases between. The CDR3 protein is CASSNRRAYEQYF. The CDR3 DNA follows: TGTGCCAGCTCAAACCGACGGGCATACGAGCAGTACTTC.

This clonotype was seen only a few times. V is TRBV12-3 or TRBV12-4 and J is TRBJ2-1, with 9 bases lining up with TRBD2. This CDR3 comprises 15 residues. The junction had 11 bases not matched to a gene; V was cut back by 8 bases and J by 6 bases. The CDR3 here is CASDGQRGAFNEQFF. The CDR3 nucleotides are TGTGCCAGCGATGGCCAGCGGGGGGCTTTCAATGAGCAGTTCTTC.

This clonotype has just a few counts. This chain uses TRBV20-1 with TRBJ2-7, with D possibly being TRBD2 (6 bases). Trimming took off 4 bases at V and 4 bases at J, with 17 bases between the two ends. The CDR3 runs 14 residues. Germline CDR1 is DFQATT and CDR2 is SNEGSKA (reference sequence). In DNA, the CDR3 is TGCAGTGCTATCCTCCCTCTCGGGGGATACGAGCAGTACTTC. Translating gives CSAILPLGGYEQYF.

A few counts support this clonotype. The rearrangement links TRBV27 to TRBJ2-7; 7 bases agree with TRBD1. The V and J ends lost 7 bases and 5 bases, in that order; junction bases with no gene match: 8. This CDR3 is built from 13 residues. Per the germline V gene, CDR1 is MNHEY and CDR2 is SMNVEV (reference sequence). The CDR3 here is CASTLTGSNEQYF. CDR3 coding DNA: TGTGCCAGCACCTTGACAGGGTCCAACGAGCAGTACTTC.